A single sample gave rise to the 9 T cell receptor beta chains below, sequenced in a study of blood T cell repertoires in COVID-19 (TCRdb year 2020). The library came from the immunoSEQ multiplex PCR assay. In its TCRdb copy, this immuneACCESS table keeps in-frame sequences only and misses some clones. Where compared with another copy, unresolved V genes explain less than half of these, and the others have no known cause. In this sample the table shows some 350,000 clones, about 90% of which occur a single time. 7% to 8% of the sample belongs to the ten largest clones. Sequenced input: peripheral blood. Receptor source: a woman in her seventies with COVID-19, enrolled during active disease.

The CDR3 sequence is CATSAPRVDGYTF. DNA of the CDR3: TGTGCCACCTCCGCGCCCAGGGTTGATGGCTACACCTTC. The chain joins TRBV24-1 to TRBJ1-2, with a possible D match to TRBD1 (5 bases). CDR3 length equals 13 residues. Germline V CDR1 and CDR2: KGHDR, SFDVKD. Trimming removed 9 bases from V and 6 bases from J, with 16 bases in between.

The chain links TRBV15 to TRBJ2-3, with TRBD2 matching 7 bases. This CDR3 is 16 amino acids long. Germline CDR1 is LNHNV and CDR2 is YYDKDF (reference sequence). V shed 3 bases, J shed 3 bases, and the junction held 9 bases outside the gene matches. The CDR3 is CATSSPGLDSTDTQYF. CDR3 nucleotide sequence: TGTGCCACCAGCAGCCCTGGACTAGACTCGACAGATACGCAGTATTTT. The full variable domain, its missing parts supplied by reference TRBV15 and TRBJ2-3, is DAMVIQNPRYQVTQFGKPVTLSCSQTLNHNVMYWYQQKSSQAPKLLFHYYDKDFNNEADTPDNFQSRRPNTSFCFLDIRSPGLGDTAMYLCATSSPGLDSTDTQYFGPGTRLTVL.

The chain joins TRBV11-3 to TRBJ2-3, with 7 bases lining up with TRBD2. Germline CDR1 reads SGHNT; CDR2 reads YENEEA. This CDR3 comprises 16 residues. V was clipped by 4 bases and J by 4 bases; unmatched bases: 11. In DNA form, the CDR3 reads TGTGCCAGCAGCTCCAAGGGACTAAACCGAGCAGATACGCAGTATTTT. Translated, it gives CASSSKGLNRADTQYF.

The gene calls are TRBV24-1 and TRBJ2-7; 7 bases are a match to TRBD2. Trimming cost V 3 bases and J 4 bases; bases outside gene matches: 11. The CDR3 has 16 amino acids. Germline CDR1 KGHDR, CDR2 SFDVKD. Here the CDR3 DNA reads TGTGCCACCAGTGATCCCTCGAGGGGAGGGTCGTACGAGCAGTACTTC. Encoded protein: CATSDPSRGGSYEQYF.

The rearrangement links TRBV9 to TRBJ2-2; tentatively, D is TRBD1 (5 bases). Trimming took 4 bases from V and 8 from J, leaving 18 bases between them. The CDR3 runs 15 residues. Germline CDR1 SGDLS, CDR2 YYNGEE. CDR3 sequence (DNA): TGTGCCAGCAGCCCTTGGGCAGGGAAAGGGGGGGAGCTGTTTTTT. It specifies CASSPWAGKGGELFF.

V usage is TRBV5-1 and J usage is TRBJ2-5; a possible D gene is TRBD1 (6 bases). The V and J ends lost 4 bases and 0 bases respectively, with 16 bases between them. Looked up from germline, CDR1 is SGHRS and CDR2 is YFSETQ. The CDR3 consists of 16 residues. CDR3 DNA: TGCGCCAGCAGCCCCGGCAAACGGACAGACCAAGAGACCCAGTACTTC. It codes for CASSPGKRTDQETQYF. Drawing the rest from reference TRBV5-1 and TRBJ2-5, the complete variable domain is KAGVTQTPRYLIKTRGQQVTLSCSPISGHRSVSWYQQTPGQGLQFLFEYFSETQRNKGNFPGRFSGRQFSNSRSEMNVSTLELGDSALYLCASSPGKRTDQETQYFGPGTRLLVL.

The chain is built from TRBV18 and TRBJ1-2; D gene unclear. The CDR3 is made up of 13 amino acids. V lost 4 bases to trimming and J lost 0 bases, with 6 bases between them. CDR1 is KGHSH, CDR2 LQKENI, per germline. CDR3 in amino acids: CASSLASNYGYTF. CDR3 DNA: TGTGCCAGCTCACTGGCCTCTAACTATGGCTACACCTTC.

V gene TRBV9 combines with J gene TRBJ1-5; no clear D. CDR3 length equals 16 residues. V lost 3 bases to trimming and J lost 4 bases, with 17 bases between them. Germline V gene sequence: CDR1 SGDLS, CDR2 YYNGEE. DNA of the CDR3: TGTGCCAGCAGCGACCCAACTAAACCCCTAAATCAGCCCCAGCATTTT. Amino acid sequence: CASSDPTKPLNQPQHF. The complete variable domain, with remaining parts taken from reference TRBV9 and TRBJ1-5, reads DSGVTQTPKHLITATGQRVTLRCSPRSGDLSVYWYQQSLDQGLQFLIQYYNGEERAKGNILERFSAQQFPDLHSELNLSSLELGDSALYFCASSDPTKPLNQPQHFGDGTRLSIL.

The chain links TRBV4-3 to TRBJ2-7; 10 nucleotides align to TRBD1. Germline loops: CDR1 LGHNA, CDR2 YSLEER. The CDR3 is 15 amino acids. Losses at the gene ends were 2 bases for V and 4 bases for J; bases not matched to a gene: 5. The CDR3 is CASSQFDRGPYEQYF. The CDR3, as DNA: TGCGCCAGCAGCCAATTTGACAGGGGGCCGTACGAGCAGTACTTC.